Listed below are T cell receptor beta chains from one sample, sequenced in a study of OX40 agonist ivuxolimab in advanced cancers. TCRdb's table, derived via immunoSEQ multiplex PCR, lists solely in-frame clones and lacks some. This sample has about 55,000 clones, with 70% to 90% found just once. The sample was CD4+ or CD8+ T cells sorted from blood, taken in a trial of the OX40 agonist ivuxolimab. These receptors originate from an adult with an advanced solid tumor such as melanoma, head and neck, liver or kidney cancer. The CDR3 runs from the conserved cysteine through the conserved F or W. D genes are given only for firm matches. Clone sizes are given selectively: once, few, many, or a class where the clone is expanded.

j_call clone_size v_call d_call cdr3_aa cdr3_nt
TRBJ1-1 few TRBV20-1 . CSARVTGEAFF TGCAGTGCTAGGGTTACAGGGGAAGCTTTCTTT
TRBJ1-1 once TRBV7-2 . CASSLAPATNTEAFF TGTGCCAGCAGCTTAGCGCCGGCCACGAACACTGAAGCTTTCTTT
TRBJ1-1 . TRBV19 TRBD1 CASSTRQGATEAFF TGTGCCAGTAGTACGCGGCAGGGGGCCACTGAAGCTTTCTTT
TRBJ1-1 . TRBV7-2 TRBD1 CASSRTGQGNTEAFF TGTGCCAGCAGCAGGACGGGACAGGGGAACACTGAAGCTTTCTTT
TRBJ2-7 . TRBV27 TRBD2 CASGRREGYEQYF TGTGCCAGCGGTCGGAGGGAGGGCTACGAGCAGTACTTC
TRBJ2-7 . TRBV5-5 TRBD1 CASSARDRGLEQYF TGTGCCAGCAGCGCCCGGGACAGGGGGCTCGAGCAGTACTTC
TRBJ1-4 few TRBV14 . CASSQSMKEKLFF TGTGCCAGCAGCCAATCAATGAAGGAAAAACTGTTTTTT
TRBJ1-2 . TRBV6-6 . CASSPSRGGMGYTF TGTGCCAGCAGCCCTTCTCGGGGGGGAATGGGCTACACCTTC
TRBJ1-2 . TRBV5-4 TRBD1 CASSKRLLQGPAYGYTF TGTGCCAGCAGCAAAAGACTCTTACAGGGGCCAGCCTATGGCTACACCTTC
TRBJ1-2 . TRBV19 . CASSPLGNYGYTF TGTGCCAGTAGTCCTCTCGGGAACTATGGCTACACCTTC
TRBJ2-7 . TRBV28 . CASIRTAGRVGEQYF TGTGCCAGCATCCGGACAGCCGGCCGGGTTGGCGAGCAGTACTTC
TRBJ2-7 . TRBV2 . CASSEMRDYEQYF TGTGCCAGCAGTGAAATGCGAGACTACGAGCAGTACTTC
TRBJ2-7 . TRBV5-4 TRBD1 CASSLGVGTGVYEQYF TGTGCCAGCAGCCTTGGTGTTGGGACAGGGGTCTACGAGCAGTACTTC
TRBJ2-5 . TRBV14 . CASSRRDRLETQYF TGTGCCAGCAGCCGTCGCGACAGACTAGAGACCCAGTACTTC
TRBJ2-7 . TRBV6-1 . CASSEAVGDQDEQYF TGTGCCAGCAGTGAAGCGGTAGGGGATCAGGACGAGCAGTACTTC
TRBJ1-1 . TRBV5-1 . CASSTQGGGGTEAFF TGCGCCAGCAGCACCCAGGGAGGCGGGGGCACTGAAGCTTTCTTT
TRBJ2-7 . TRBV28 . CASSSSGQGLDEQYF TGTGCCAGCAGTTCCTCGGGACAAGGTCTAGACGAGCAGTACTTC
TRBJ2-7 . TRBV18 TRBD1 CASSPGGTGTYEQYF TGTGCCAGCTCACCAGGCGGGACAGGGACCTACGAGCAGTACTTC
TRBJ2-1 . TRBV5-4 TRBD2 CASSLLLAGEGFVQFF TGTGCCAGCAGCTTGTTACTAGCGGGAGAAGGTTTTGTGCAGTTCTTC
TRBJ2-7 . TRBV11-2 . CASSLVTSEQYF TGTGCCAGCAGCTTAGTAACGAGCGAGCAGTACTTC
TRBJ1-2 . TRBV6-1 . CASRMIANYGYTF TGTGCCAGCAGGATGATAGCTAACTATGGCTACACCTTC
TRBJ2-7 . TRBV6-1 . CASTDESFLGEQYF TGTGCCAGCACCGACGAGAGTTTCCTAGGGGAGCAGTACTTC
TRBJ2-2 . TRBV6-5 . CASSRMSRDTGELFF TGTGCCAGCAGCAGGATGTCACGGGATACCGGGGAGCTGTTTTTT
TRBJ2-1 . TRBV7-3 TRBD2 CASSPRAGERYNEQFF TGTGCCAGCAGCCCCCGGGCGGGAGAAAGGTACAATGAGCAGTTCTTC
TRBJ2-7 . TRBV20-1 . CSARGNYEQYF TGCAGTGCTCGCGGGAACTACGAGCAGTACTTC
TRBJ2-1 once TRBV10-3 . CAISPELEAYNEQFF TGTGCCATCAGCCCGGAACTAGAGGCCTACAATGAGCAGTTCTTC
TRBJ2-4 . TRBV5-8 . CASSLTVLEIAKNIQYF TGTGCCAGCAGCTTGACGGTCTTGGAGATTGCCAAAAACATTCAGTACTTC
TRBJ2-2 . TRBV11-3 . CASSPSPNTGELFF TGTGCCAGCAGCCCGAGTCCCAACACCGGGGAGCTGTTTTTT
TRBJ2-3 . TRBV6-1 TRBD2 CASSDTGGGSPDTQYF TGTGCCAGCAGTGACACCGGGGGGGGATCGCCAGATACGCAGTATTTT
TRBJ1-1 . TRBV7-3 . CASSLTRRHLNTEAFF TGTGCCAGCAGCTTAACGCGGAGACACTTGAACACTGAAGCTTTCTTT
TRBJ1-5 . TRBV6-1 . CASSPASNSNQPQHF TGTGCCAGCTCCCCGGCCAGTAATAGCAATCAGCCCCAGCATTTT
TRBJ2-5 . TRBV11-2 . CASSLDEETRYF TGTGCCAGCAGCTTAGATGAGGAGACCCGGTACTTC
TRBJ1-1 . TRBV19 . CASGGIGTEAFF TGTGCCAGCGGAGGGATAGGGACTGAAGCTTTCTTT
TRBJ2-6 . TRBV11-3 . CASSFAGANVLTF TGTGCCAGCAGCTTTGCCGGGGCCAACGTCCTGACTTTC
TRBJ2-6 . TRBV1 . CTSSQPKATGTGGDGANVLTF TGCACCAGCAGCCAGCCGAAAGCCACCGGGACAGGGGGCGACGGGGCCAACGTCCTGACTTTC
TRBJ2-1 . TRBV19 TRBD2 CASSISSGGNEQFF TGTGCCAGTAGTATTTCTAGCGGGGGGAATGAGCAGTTCTTC
TRBJ1-1 . TRBV18 . CASSPSGVNTEAFF TGTGCCAGCTCACCATCAGGGGTGAACACTGAAGCTTTCTTT
TRBJ2-1 few TRBV10-3 . CAISGRLQADEQFF TGTGCCATCAGTGGGCGGTTACAGGCAGATGAGCAGTTCTTC
TRBJ1-1 . TRBV5-5 . CASSLFARLDGTEAFF TGTGCCAGCAGCCTCTTCGCCAGGCTAGACGGGACTGAAGCTTTCTTT
TRBJ2-1 few TRBV9 TRBD2 CASSGGTRGLASYNEQFF TGTGCCAGCAGCGGCGGGACCCGAGGACTAGCGAGTTACAATGAGCAGTTCTTC
TRBJ2-7 . TRBV27 TRBD2 CASMSSGPYEQYF TGTGCCAGCATGTCTAGCGGACCCTACGAGCAGTACTTC
TRBJ1-1 . TRBV23-1 . CASSHLGGNTEAFF TGCGCCAGCAGTCACCTTGGAGGGAACACTGAAGCTTTCTTT
TRBJ2-7 . TRBV6-5 TRBD2 CASSYRTRTSGAEQYF TGTGCCAGCAGTTACAGAACCCGCACTAGCGGCGCGGAGCAGTACTTC
TRBJ2-7 . TRBV7-2 TRBD2 CASSLDGLAGEQYF TGTGCCAGCAGCTTAGACGGACTAGCGGGAGAGCAGTACTTC
TRBJ2-7 . TRBV5-1 . CASSLDLGGYEQYF TGCGCCAGCAGCTTGGATCTCGGCGGCTACGAGCAGTACTTC
TRBJ2-2 . TRBV5-1 TRBD1 CASSLATGATGELFF TGCGCCAGCAGCTTGGCGACAGGGGCCACCGGGGAGCTGTTTTTT
TRBJ1-1 . TRBV21-1 . CASSVRRVWTEAFF TGTGCCAGCAGCGTTCGCAGGGTCTGGACTGAAGCTTTCTTT
TRBJ1-5 . TRBV19 . CASSTRAEVDQPQHF TGTGCCAGCTCCACTCGGGCTGAGGTCGATCAGCCCCAGCATTTT
TRBJ2-3 . TRBV28 . CASPPSGGATDTQYF TGTGCCAGCCCCCCAAGTGGGGGAGCAACAGATACGCAGTATTTT
TRBJ1-2 . TRBV4-1 TRBD1 CASSQAWDSSNYGYTF TGCGCCAGCAGCCAAGCGTGGGACAGCTCTAACTATGGCTACACCTTC
TRBJ2-1 . TRBV19 TRBD2 CASKVGRSGRTGSYNEQFF TGTGCCAGTAAGGTTGGACGTAGCGGGAGGACAGGCTCCTACAATGAGCAGTTCTTC
TRBJ1-2 . TRBV5-1 . CASSPAEGSNYGYTF TGCGCCAGCAGCCCGGCAGAAGGCTCTAACTATGGCTACACCTTC